The rows below give T cell receptor beta chains drawn from one sample of a study of blood T cell repertoires in COVID-19. Measured with immunoSEQ multiplex PCR; TCRdb has only the in-frame clones, and not every one. Here the sample spans roughly 250,000 clones, about 70% being singletons. The sample comprised peripheral blood. The receptors were sampled from a woman older than 75 with acute or convalescent COVID-19. Both conserved end residues are trimmed from each CDR3. The order of the fields is V gene, J gene, CDR3 protein.

TRBV6-1,TRBJ2-1,ASSSGGGEQF
TRBV5-6,TRBJ2-3,ASSTLLAGGRADTQY
TRBV5-4,TRBJ2-7,ASSLAGTGMYEQY
TRBV7-9,TRBJ1-1,ASSFGTGWDTEAF
TRBV19,TRBJ1-3,ASRSGQAFSGNTIY
TRBV2,TRBJ1-4,ASRETTGINEKLF
TRBV5-1,TRBJ2-1,ASSFGTSGRGSYNEQF
TRBV6-2/TRBV6-3,TRBJ1-2,ASSYESGAPAGSNYGYT
TRBV28,TRBJ1-4,ASRTTGAANEKLF
TRBV5-1,TRBJ2-1,ASRSVAGSSYNEQF
TRBV5-1,TRBJ1-2,ASSGGQGIYGYT
TRBV30,TRBJ1-4,AWSYYVVRGEEKLF
TRBV6-5,TRBJ2-6,ASDTAGVGANVLT
TRBV12-3/TRBV12-4,TRBJ1-5,ASSPDTIQPQH
TRBV4-3,TRBJ2-5,ASSQELQGAETQY
TRBV2,TRBJ1-1,ASSAAPVGGRKAF
TRBV6-5,TRBJ2-7,ASTIQSSYEQY
TRBV4-3,TRBJ1-2,ASSHMGQAMNYGYT
TRBV2,TRBJ1-6,ASMRQGNSPLH
TRBV9,TRBJ2-2,ASSSGHSYANTGELF
TRBV18,TRBJ1-1,ASLGTVNTEAF
TRBV20-1,TRBJ2-7,SGVYSYEQY